These T cell receptor beta chains were read from a single sample in a study of PD-L1 blockade in urothelial cancer. Clones were sequenced by immunoSEQ multiplex PCR, and TCRdb holds only the in-frame ones, with some missing. This sample has about 48,000 clones, with about 90% found just once. The sample was PBMCs, taken around atezolizumab (anti-PD-L1) treatment. The receptor source for this set is a man between 60 and 70 years old with urothelial cancer. The CDR3 runs from the conserved cysteine through the conserved F or W.

J,V,CDR3
TRBJ1-3,TRBV28,CASSLEQGNSGNTIYF
TRBJ1-4,TRBV18,CASSPSTDLHEKLFF
TRBJ1-6,TRBV2,CASSPQGGGSPLHF
TRBJ1-1,TRBV6-1,CASSEVWSLAFF
TRBJ1-1,TRBV29-1,CSVGARGSNTEAFF
TRBJ1-1,TRBV30,CAWGQMLNTEAFF
TRBJ2-5,TRBV11-3,CASSPDRGQETQYF
TRBJ1-5,TRBV30,CAFTGGNQPQHF
TRBJ2-7,TRBV28,CASSLPLAGDPIREQYF
TRBJ2-2,TRBV10-3,CAIKGEGELFF
TRBJ1-3,TRBV2,CASSERGGRSGNTIYF
TRBJ2-7,TRBV11-3,CASSIQTGIFEQYF
TRBJ1-3,TRBV10-3,CAISDTPSSGNTIYF
TRBJ1-3,TRBV7-2,CASSLGVGLGNTIYF
TRBJ1-2,TRBV4-2,CASSQAGGRNYGYTF
TRBJ2-2,TRBV5-6,CASHIQGANTGELFF
TRBJ1-5,TRBV19,CASDGGGGYSNQPQHF
TRBJ1-1,TRBV14,CASSPVGQGGTEAFF
TRBJ1-6,TRBV5-6,CASSYSGAPLHF
TRBJ1-6,TRBV4-1,CASSMAGVEAVSPLHF
TRBJ1-2,TRBV11-3,CASSLDQGSYGYTF
TRBJ2-1,TRBV5-4,CASRTPSSSYNEQFF
TRBJ2-1,TRBV7-2,CASSAAGTSRVQFF
TRBJ1-1,TRBV15,CATSRDRDSLSF
TRBJ2-1,TRBV5-6,CASSLVWQGAGREQFF
TRBJ1-1,TRBV2,CASSQYMNTEAFF
TRBJ1-3,TRBV27,CASNPSGVPSGNTIYF
TRBJ2-1,TRBV6-5,CASSYTTGFYNEQFF
TRBJ2-3,TRBV18,CASSPSALYTDTQYF
TRBJ2-2,TRBV28,CASRSSGGTGELFF
TRBJ2-3,TRBV2,CASKRTDSSTDTQYF
TRBJ1-4,TRBV5-1,CASSFTGGATEKLFF
TRBJ2-5,TRBV19,CASSISTSGNQETQYF
TRBJ1-1,TRBV19,CASSIAGLEAFF
TRBJ2-5,TRBV7-2,CASSLDPLARETQYF
TRBJ2-2,TRBV6-4,CASRPLAADTGELFF
TRBJ2-5,TRBV6-1,CASRPSAGPSETQYF
TRBJ2-3,TRBV7-8,CASSLARGDTQYF
TRBJ2-7,TRBV5-5,CASSLRGQDSYEQYF
TRBJ2-1,TRBV4-2,CASSRKPGQYNEQFF
TRBJ2-3,TRBV5-1,CASSLGGHGDTQYF
TRBJ2-3,TRBV5-1,CASSLAARGVDTQYF
TRBJ1-2,TRBV19,CASSPRDRPNYGYTF
TRBJ2-1,TRBV27,CASRPRALAGISYNEQFF
TRBJ2-3,TRBV5-1,CASSRGEDTSTDTQYF
TRBJ2-1,TRBV5-6,CASSLSIREDNEQFF